This passage covers 27 T cell receptor beta chains from one sample sequenced in a study of radiotherapy plus CTLA-4 blockade in lung cancer. This table comes from immunoSEQ multiplex PCR, and its TCRdb copy is limited to in-frame clones, with some not included. The repertoire holds 35,000 to 45,000 clones, with 72% as singletons. The starting material was peripheral blood, obtained from a patient treated with radiotherapy plus ipilimumab. The source of these receptors is a human donor with non-small cell lung cancer who had stable disease on radiotherapy plus ipilimumab.

Of note for this clone: The sample contains more than one DNA sequence encoding this CDR3. This chain's CDR3 is CASRQTGAGNTIYF. The CDR3 DNA sequence: TGTGCCAGCAGGCAAACGGGGGCTGGAAACACCATATATTTT. The chain combines TRBV27 with TRBJ1-3, with D possibly matching TRBD1 (5 bases). V lost 6 bases and J lost 2, with 11 bases in between. The CDR3 totals 14 residues. Germline V gene lookup returns CDR1 MNHEY and CDR2 SMNVEV (reference sequence).

This clone appeared a single time. The chain joins TRBV5-5 to TRBJ1-4, with 10 bases that match TRBD1. Germline CDR1 reads SGHKS; CDR2 reads YYEKEE (reference sequence). This CDR3 spans 15 amino acids. V shed 4 bases, J shed 7 bases, and the junction held 7 bases outside the gene matches. CDR3 sequence: CASSAPGQGLEKLFF. The CDR3 DNA is TGTGCCAGCAGCGCCCCGGGACAGGGGCTTGAAAAACTGTTTTTT.

This rearrangement joins TRBV6-6 to TRBJ1-5, with 8 bases matching TRBD1. Per the germline V gene, CDR1 is MNHNY and CDR2 is SVGAGI (reference sequence). V gave up 2 bases and J gave up 6 bases; unmatched junction bases: 6. The CDR3 covers 15 residues. The CDR3 protein is CASSYEGTGSQPQHF. Written as DNA, the CDR3 is TGTGCCAGCAGTTACGAAGGGACAGGCTCTCAGCCCCAGCATTTT.

On this clone itself: Other DNA sequences in the sample encode the same CDR3. The chain combines TRBV5-1 with TRBJ1-3; no clear D gene. V was shortened by 0 bases and J by 4 bases, with 8 bases between the two germline ends. Germline V CDR1 and CDR2: SGHRS, YFSETQ. The CDR3 has 14 amino acids. Written as DNA, the CDR3 is TGCGCCAGCAGCTTGGCGGGGTACGGAAACACCATATATTTT. Translated: CASSLAGYGNTIYF.

The DNA for the CDR3 is TGTGCCAGCGGGGACAGGGCTACGGCTGAAGCTTTCTTT. The encoded protein is CASGDRATAEAFF. The rearrangement links TRBV2 to TRBJ1-1; 9 nucleotides align to TRBD1. The V gene's germline CDR1 is SNHLY and CDR2 FYNNEI. V shed 8 bases and J 6 bases; nucleotides not matched to a gene: 7. CDR3 length: 13 amino acids.

The chain is built from TRBV19 and TRBJ2-5, with D possibly being TRBD1 (5 bases). CDR1 and CDR2 from the germline V gene are LNHDA and SQIVND (reference sequence). This CDR3 has 15 amino acids. V lost 6 bases and J lost 3, with 17 bases in between. As DNA, the CDR3 is TGTGCCAGTAGACGTACAGGAACCAAAGAAGAGACCCAGTACTTC. This gives the protein CASRRTGTKEETQYF.

This chain connects TRBV18 to TRBJ2-4, with D perhaps matching TRBD1 (6 bases). CDR3 size: 16 residues. V lost 0 bases and J 8 bases, leaving 17 bases between the germline ends. CDR1 KGHSH and CDR2 LQKENI come from the germline V gene. CDR3 in amino acids: CASSPPRAGEQDIQYF. The CDR3 DNA is TGTGCCAGCTCACCACCGCGGGCAGGGGAACAGGACATTCAGTACTTC.

This chain uses TRBV9 with TRBJ2-3, with 9 positions matching TRBD1. After removal of 4 bases from V and 4 bases from J, the junction contained 10 bases not matched to a gene. CDR3 size: 16 residues. Germline V gene data show CDR1 as SGDLS and CDR2 as YYNGEE. This CDR3 reads CASSPRTGDVADTQYF. The CDR3 DNA sequence: TGTGCCAGCAGCCCCCGGACAGGGGATGTCGCAGATACGCAGTATTTT.

The chain couples TRBV2 to TRBJ1-2; TRBD1 matches 7 bases. Germline trimming cut 5 bases from V and 4 bases from J; bases unmatched to any gene: 7. The CDR3 extends over 14 amino acids. CDR1 SNHLY and CDR2 FYNNEI come from the germline V gene. CDR3 nucleotides: TGTGCCAGCAGTCAAAGGGACAGATTCTATGGCTACACCTTC. Translated, it gives CASSQRDRFYGYTF.

This clone turned up a few times. This chain uses TRBV7-9 with TRBJ1-4; TRBD1 agrees at 8 bases. V lost 3 bases and J lost 2; bases outside the gene matches: 2. There are 15 residues in the CDR3. In germline, CDR1 is SEHNR, CDR2 FQNEAQ (reference sequence). CDR3 DNA: TGTGCCAGCAGCTTGACAGGGGCGACTAATGAAAAACTGTTTTTT. It translates to CASSLTGATNEKLFF.

The rearrangement links TRBV7-2 to TRBJ2-2; TRBD1 aligns across 8 bases. Germline loops: CDR1 SGHTA, CDR2 FQGNSA. The ends lost 5 bases at V and 5 bases at J; junction bases unmatched: 7. The length of the CDR3 is 15 residues. DNA of the CDR3: TGTGCCAGCAGCCGACAAACAGGGGGTACCGGGGAGCTGTTTTTT. Its translation: CASSRQTGGTGELFF.

This clone was seen a few times. This chain connects TRBV7-6 to TRBJ1-4, with D possibly matching TRBD1 (5 bases). The germline V gene encodes CDR1 SGHVS and CDR2 FNYEAQ. Trimming took 4 bases from V and 8 from J, leaving 23 bases between them. The CDR3 extends over 17 amino acids. The CDR3 is CASSYNLRIGGGEKLFF. CDR3 bases: TGTGCCAGCAGCTACAATTTAAGAATCGGGGGAGGCGAAAAACTGTTTTTT.

This clone is a singleton in its sample. The rearrangement uses TRBV6-6 and TRBJ1-5; TRBD1 might be the D (6 bases). This CDR3 is 16 amino acids long. The germline V and J ends were trimmed by 7 bases and 4 bases, with 20 bases remaining between them. Per germline, CDR1 MNHNY and CDR2 SVGAGI (reference sequence). The CDR3 DNA is TGTGCCAGCAAGTTGGGTTGGGGGCAGGGGAATCAGCCCCAGCATTTT. The encoded protein is CASKLGWGQGNQPQHF.

This chain uses TRBV5-5 with TRBJ1-5, with 7 bases fitting TRBD1. CDR3 length equals 15 residues. Per germline, CDR1 SGHKS and CDR2 YYEKEE (reference sequence). Germline trimming cut 4 bases from V and 4 bases from J; bases unmatched to any gene: 8. For the CDR3, the DNA is TGTGCCAGCAGCGAGAAGGCAGGGGGTAATCAGCCCCAGCATTTT. Translating gives CASSEKAGGNQPQHF.

The table lists this clone with a few counts. The chain couples TRBV11-3 to TRBJ2-7; 7 bases fit TRBD2. The CDR3 is made up of 16 amino acids. J lost 0 bases, V lost 5 bases, and 10 bases had no gene match. Per the germline V gene, CDR1 is SGHNT and CDR2 is YENEEA. CDR3 residues: CASSPPSGGPSYEQYF. The DNA of the CDR3 is TGTGCCAGCAGCCCCCCATCGGGAGGCCCCTCCTACGAGCAGTACTTC.

The gene calls are TRBV2 and TRBJ1-2, with D unclear. V lost 4 bases and J 2 bases, leaving 5 bases between the germline ends. Germline lookup yields CDR1 SNHLY and CDR2 FYNNEI. The CDR3 runs 12 residues. As DNA, the CDR3 is TGTGCCAGCAGTGGCAGGAACTATGGCTACACCTTC. It specifies CASSGRNYGYTF.

The gene calls are TRBV27 and TRBJ1-1; weak D call: TRBD1 (6 bases). There are 14 residues in the CDR3. CDR1 and CDR2 (germline): MNHEY, SMNVEV (reference sequence). V was clipped by 6 bases and J by 1 base, with 12 bases between them. The CDR3 DNA reads as TGTGCCAGCAGCGAACAGGGAGCGAACACTGAAGCTTTCTTT. As protein: CASSEQGANTEAFF.

This chain connects TRBV6-5 to TRBJ1-2; D is possibly TRBD1 (5 bases). Germline values: CDR1 MNHEY, CDR2 SVGAGI. This CDR3 has 16 residues. V gave up 2 bases and J gave up 5 bases, with 18 bases separating them. CDR3 sequence reads: CASSYPASGGRYGYTF. DNA of the CDR3: TGTGCCAGCAGTTACCCGGCATCGGGGGGGAGGTATGGCTACACCTTC.

The chain links TRBV5-6 to TRBJ1-1; D gene unclear. This CDR3 comprises 14 residues. The germline gives CDR1 SGHDT, CDR2 YYEEEE. The V gene lost 4 bases and the J gene lost 3 bases, with 13 bases spanning the gap. CDR3 in amino acids: CASSRLVRDTEAFF. The CDR3 bases are TGTGCCAGCAGCCGCCTGGTCCGGGACACTGAAGCTTTCTTT.

CDR3 bases: TGCGCCAGCAGCCAAGGCATTCTCGGCTATGGCTACACCTTC. Residues: CASSQGILGYGYTF. The chain combines TRBV4-1 with TRBJ1-2; D is ambiguous. The CDR3 totals 14 residues. The germline gives CDR1 MGHRA, CDR2 YSYEKL. V dropped 1 base and J dropped 4 bases, with 10 bases sitting between them.

The gene calls are TRBV18 and TRBJ1-3, with D perhaps matching TRBD1 (5 bases). Trimming stripped 1 base from V and 2 bases from J, with 9 bases between. Germline CDR1 KGHSH, CDR2 LQKENI. The CDR3 covers 15 residues. CDR3 residues: CASSPQAGTGNTIYF. In DNA form, the CDR3 reads TGTGCCAGCTCACCACAAGCAGGGACTGGAAACACCATATATTTT.

The rearrangement joins TRBV29-1 to TRBJ1-5; TRBD1 might be the D (6 bases). Trimming pared 5 bases from V and 4 bases from J, leaving 12 bases between. The CDR3 length is 13 residues. Germline CDR1 reads SQVTM; CDR2 reads ANQGSEA. The CDR3 region has the DNA TGCAGCGTTCAAAGGGACACAAATCAGCCCCAGCATTTT. It specifies CSVQRDTNQPQHF.

Concerning this clone itself: An end of the junction differs from the germline gene, which may be a read error. The chain joins TRBV5-1 to TRBJ2-1; D gene uncertain. There are 14 residues in the CDR3. Germline loops: CDR1 SGHRS, CDR2 YFSETQ. In DNA form, the CDR3 reads TGCGCCAGCAGCTTCGACAAAGCCTACAGTGAGCAGTTCTTC. It translates to CASSFDKAYSEQFF. Looking up the rest from reference TRBV5-1 and TRBJ2-1 gives the full variable domain: KAGVTQTPRYLIKTRGQQVTLSCSPISGHRSVSWYQQTPGQGLQFLFEYFSETQRNKGNFPGRFSGRQFSNSRSEMNVSTLELGDSALYLCASSFDKAYSEQFFGPGTRLTVL.

The chain combines TRBV2 with TRBJ2-5, with 7 bases matching TRBD2. J gave up 9 bases and V 1 base, and 8 bases lay outside the gene matches. CDR3 length: 14 amino acids. Germline CDR1 reads SNHLY; CDR2 reads FYNNEI. The CDR3 region has the DNA TGTGCCAGCAGTGAAGGGACAAACAGCGGGGCCCAGTACTTC. The encoded protein is CASSEGTNSGAQYF.

The rearrangement uses TRBV10-2 and TRBJ1-1; tentatively, D is TRBD1 (6 bases). The CDR3 consists of 13 residues. V lost 8 bases and J lost 4, with 14 bases in between. Germline V gives CDR1 WSHSY, CDR2 SAAADI. The CDR3 spells CASAPGRGTEAFF. Here the CDR3 DNA reads TGCGCCAGCGCGCCCGGCAGGGGCACTGAAGCTTTCTTT.

This clone appeared many times. The rearrangement uses TRBV6-1 and TRBJ1-2; TRBD1 agrees at 10 bases. Germline CDR1 MNHNS, CDR2 SASEGT. After removal of 7 bases from V and 5 bases from J, the junction contained 7 bases not matched to a gene. The CDR3 spans 14 residues. The CDR3 sequence is CASKTGGDSYGYTF. DNA of the CDR3: TGTGCCAGCAAGACAGGGGGCGACTCTTATGGCTACACCTTC.

The chain has TRBV7-9 and TRBJ2-3; 9 positions agree with TRBD2. This CDR3 region has 16 residues. Germline V gene data show CDR1 as SEHNR and CDR2 as FQNEAQ (reference sequence). V gave up 5 bases and J gave up 5 bases; unmatched junction bases: 11. CDR3 residues: CASSPWGGGAGDTQYF. The CDR3 coding sequence is TGTGCCAGCAGCCCCTGGGGCGGGGGGGCCGGAGATACGCAGTATTTT.